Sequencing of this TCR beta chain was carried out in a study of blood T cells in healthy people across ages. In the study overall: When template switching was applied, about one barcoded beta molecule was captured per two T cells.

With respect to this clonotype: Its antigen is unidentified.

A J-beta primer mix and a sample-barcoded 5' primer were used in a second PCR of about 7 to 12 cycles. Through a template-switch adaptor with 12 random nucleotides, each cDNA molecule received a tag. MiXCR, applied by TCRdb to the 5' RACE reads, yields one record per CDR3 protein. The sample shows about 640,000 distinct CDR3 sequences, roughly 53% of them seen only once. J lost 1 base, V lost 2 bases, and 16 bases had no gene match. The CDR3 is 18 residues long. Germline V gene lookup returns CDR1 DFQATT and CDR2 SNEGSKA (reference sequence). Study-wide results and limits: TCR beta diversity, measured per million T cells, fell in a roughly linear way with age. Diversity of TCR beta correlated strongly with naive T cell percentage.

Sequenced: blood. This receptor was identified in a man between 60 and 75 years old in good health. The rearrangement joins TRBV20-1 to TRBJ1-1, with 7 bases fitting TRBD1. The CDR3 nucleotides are TGCAGTGCTAGACCACAGGGGAGGGGGATGTCTACGAACACTGAAGCTTTCTTT. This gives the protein CSARPQGRGMSTNTEAFF.